The clone carrying this TCR beta chain has just a few counts. The target antigen is unknown. V was trimmed by 4 bases and J by 5 bases, leaving 20 bases between them. The length of the CDR3 is 16 residues. Germline lookup yields CDR1 LGHNA and CDR2 YNFKEQ. The source of the sample is a study of T cell repertoires in cytomegalovirus infection. Study overall: Selection of CMV epitopes for the study included recently identified HLA-C-restricted and well-studied HLA-B-restricted ones. Public signatures in TCR beta pointed to CMV infection and matching HLA type. General study findings and limits: Dominant in the ex vivo response were TCR beta clonotypes restricted by HLA-C and specific for CMV. CMV carriers with the relevant HLA were identified by cumulative public TCR beta family frequency.

TCRdb redid the calling of the reads with MiXCR, one entry per CDR3 protein. Among 650,000 to 900,000 distinct CDR3 sequences listed, roughly 28% were seen once. This chain uses TRBV4-2 with TRBJ1-1; D is unclear. The material was cultured CD8+ T cells from PBMCs, obtained from culture after CMV antigen stimulation. The TCR originated in a human donor in good health (CMV status not recorded). Some clones in this sample may be carry-over from other donors' samples. DNA of the CDR3: TGTGCCAGCAGCCCCGAACTGAACTCAAAGAAGACTGAAGCTTTCTTT. Amino acids: CASSPELNSKKTEAFF.